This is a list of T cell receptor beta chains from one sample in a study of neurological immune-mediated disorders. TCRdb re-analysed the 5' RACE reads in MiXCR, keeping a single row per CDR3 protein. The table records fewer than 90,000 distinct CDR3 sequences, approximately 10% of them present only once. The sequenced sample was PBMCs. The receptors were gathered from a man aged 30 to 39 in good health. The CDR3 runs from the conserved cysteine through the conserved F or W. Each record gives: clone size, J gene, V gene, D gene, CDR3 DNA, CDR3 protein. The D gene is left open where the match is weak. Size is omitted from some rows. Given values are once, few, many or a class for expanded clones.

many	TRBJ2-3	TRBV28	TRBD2	TGTGCCACCCAGACTAGCGGAAGCACAGATACGCAGTATTTT	CATQTSGSTDTQYF
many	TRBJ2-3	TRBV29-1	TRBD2	TGCAGCGTAGATCTTAGCGGGGCCTCAGATACGCAGTATTTT	CSVDLSGASDTQYF
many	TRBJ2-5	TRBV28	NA	TGTGCCAGCAGTTTTTCCGTCCCCGAAGAGACCCAGTACTTC	CASSFSVPEETQYF
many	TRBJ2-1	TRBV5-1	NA	TGCGCCAGCAGCTACGGGCTACAATCCTACAATGAGCAGTTCTTC	CASSYGLQSYNEQFF
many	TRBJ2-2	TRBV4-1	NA	TGCGCCAGCAGCCAAGCATACACCCCAGGTGGGGAGCTGTTTTTT	CASSQAYTPGGELFF
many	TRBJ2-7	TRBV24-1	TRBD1	TGTGCCACCAGTGATTCCAAAAGTATGGACAGGGGGCACCTCTACGAGCAGTACTTC	CATSDSKSMDRGHLYEQYF
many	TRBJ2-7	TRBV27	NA	TGTGCCAGCAGTTACGCAGGGTGGTCCTACGAGCAGTACTTC	CASSYAGWSYEQYF
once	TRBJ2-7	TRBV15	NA	TGTGCCACCAGCCAGAGACCAGGAATATACGAGAAGTACTTC	CATSQRPGIYEKYF
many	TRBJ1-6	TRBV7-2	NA	TGTGCCAGCAGCTATGGGGGGGGTTCCTATAATTCACCCCTCCACTTT	CASSYGGGSYNSPLHF
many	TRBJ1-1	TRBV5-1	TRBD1	TGCGCCAGCAGCTCGGCAGGGGGCCCTGAAGCTTTCTTT	CASSSAGGPEAFF
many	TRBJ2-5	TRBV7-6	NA	TGTGCCAGCAGCTCCACCGGGTTCCAAGAGACCCAGTACTTC	CASSSTGFQETQYF
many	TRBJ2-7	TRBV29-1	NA	TGCAGCGTTGTGGTTCTTTACGAGCAGTACTTC	CSVVVLYEQYF
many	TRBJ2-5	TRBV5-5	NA	TGTGCCAGCAGCTTGTACACAGTGGAAGAGACCCAGTACTTC	CASSLYTVEETQYF
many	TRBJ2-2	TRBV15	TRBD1	TGTGCCACCAGCAGACAGGGGGCCGGGGAGCTGTTTTTT	CATSRQGAGELFF
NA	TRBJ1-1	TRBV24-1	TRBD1	TGTGCCACCAGCCCAAGCTACGCAGGGGGCATCACTGAAGCTTTCTTT	CATSPSYAGGITEAFF
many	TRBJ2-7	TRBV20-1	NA	TGCAGTGCTAGGGTATCCTACGAGCAGTACTTC	CSARVSYEQYF
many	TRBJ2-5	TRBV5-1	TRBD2	TGCGCCAGCAGCCGGGAGGGAGGGCGGGAGACCCAGTACTTC	CASSREGGRETQYF
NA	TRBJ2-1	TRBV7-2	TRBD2	TGTGCCAGCAGCTTACTAGCGGGGGGGGTCAATGAGCAGTTCTTC	CASSLLAGGVNEQFF
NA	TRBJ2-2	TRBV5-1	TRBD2	TGCGCCAGCAGCTTGGCCAGCACAGCGGGATTAGGCGGGGAGATGTTTTTT	CASSLASTAGLGGEMFF
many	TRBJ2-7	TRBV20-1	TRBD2	TGCAGTGCTATGACTAGCGTCGAGCAGTACTTC	CSAMTSVEQYF
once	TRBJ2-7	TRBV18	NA	TGTGTCAGCTCACCACCGGGATTGCCCTACGAGCAGTACTTC	CVSSPPGLPYEQYF
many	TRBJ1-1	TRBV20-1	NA	TGCAGTGCTAGAGATCCGAGAACAGGGAGGGCTGAAGCTTTCTTT	CSARDPRTGRAEAFF